The sequence of this T cell receptor beta chain was determined in a study of T cells in Graves' hyperthyroidism and ophthalmopathy. TCR beta CDR3 sequences were amplified from RNA transcripts. With the HTBI primer set, the TCR CDR3 went through a first round of RT-PCR. TCRdb itself ran the multiplex PCR reads through MiXCR, one entry per CDR3 protein. This sample has some 800,000 distinct CDR3 sequences; roughly 40% occur once, and the top ten carry approximately 10%. This CDR3 has 16 amino acids. CDR1 and CDR2 from the germline V gene are SEHNR and FQNEAQ (reference sequence). V lost 1 base and J lost 1, with 14 bases in between.

Sequencing was done on a sample of blood. This chain connects TRBV7-9 to TRBJ2-7, with D perhaps matching TRBD1 (6 bases). The sequence came from a man younger than 30 with Graves' hyperthyroidism. The CDR3 is CASSLEPGTPSYEQYF. For the CDR3, the DNA is TGTGCCAGCAGCTTAGAACCCGGGACACCTTCCTACGAGCAGTACTTC.